The T cell receptor (beta chain) described here comes from a study of blood T cell repertoires in COVID-19. Study context: COVID-19 samples from acute and convalescent phases originated in the United States, Italy and Spain. From T cells, B-cell-depleted T cells, or PBMCs came the material, which was cDNA or gDNA.

All recovered Cohort 3 donors got two negative PCRs, got clearance, or saw symptom resolution. Profiled with immunoSEQ multiplex PCR; TCRdb holds only in-frame clones, not every one. The sample contains a few hundred thousand clones, around 85% of which appear only once. The source of this sequence is a man aged 35-49 years who had recovered from COVID-19. The sequencing input was PBMCs or T cells enriched from blood (not recorded which).

As DNA, the CDR3 is TGCAGCGCACATAGACAGGACTTGAACACTGAAGCTTTCTTT. The encoded protein is CSAHRQDLNTEAFF. The chain is built from TRBV29-1 and TRBJ1-1; tentative D call: TRBD1 (6 bases). This CDR3 contains 14 residues. Germline V gene lookup returns CDR1 SQVTM and CDR2 ANQGSEA. The V and J ends lost 7 bases and 0 bases respectively, with 15 bases between them.